The 18 T cell receptor beta chains reported below all come from one sample, sequenced in a study of cytomegalovirus exposure and HLA in healthy donors. Primers: 60 Vbeta forward and 13 Jbeta reverse. Profiled with immunoSEQ multiplex PCR; TCRdb holds only in-frame clones, not every one. The table has around 100,000 clones, approximately 78% seen once. The source material was PBMCs. The receptors were sampled from a male donor in good health and CMV-seropositive.

The rearrangement uses TRBV19 and TRBJ2-3, with TRBD2 matching over 14 bases. After removal of 5 bases from V and 5 bases from J, the junction contained 6 bases not matched to a gene. CDR1 is LNHDA, CDR2 SQIVND, per germline (reference sequence). The CDR3 has 16 amino acids. The CDR3 reads CASSVGLAGGLDTQYF. CDR3 DNA: TGTGCCAGTAGTGTCGGACTAGCGGGAGGTTTAGATACGCAGTATTTT.

V gene TRBV7-3 combines with J gene TRBJ1-2; 7 nucleotides agree with TRBD1. The trim removed 2 bases at V and 4 bases at J, leaving 7 bases unmatched. The length of the CDR3 is 15 residues. Looked up from germline, CDR1 is SGHTA and CDR2 is FQGTGA. CDR3 loop: CASSLYSGGSYGYTF. CDR3 nucleotide sequence: TGTGCCAGCAGCTTATACTCAGGGGGGTCCTATGGCTACACCTTC.

The rearrangement uses TRBV7-3 and TRBJ2-2; 7 bases line up with TRBD1. The ends lost 3 bases at V and 0 bases at J; junction bases unmatched: 7. Germline V CDR1 and CDR2: SGHTA, FQGTGA. The CDR3 sequence is 17 residues long. The CDR3 DNA follows: TGTGCCAGCAGCTTGGGTCGGGGACAGCCGAACACCGGGGAGCTGTTTTTT. It is translated as CASSLGRGQPNTGELFF. Looking up the rest from reference TRBV7-3 and TRBJ2-2 gives the full variable domain: GAGVSQTPSNKVTEKGKYVELRCDPISGHTALYWYRQSLGQGPEFLIYFQGTGAADDSGLPNDRFFAVRPEGSVSTLKIQRTERGDSAVYLCASSLGRGQPNTGELFFGEGSRLTVL.

The chain joins TRBV21-1 to TRBJ1-4; the D call TRBD1 from the table was never checked on the DNA. TRBV21-1 is termed a pseudogene. CDR3 length equals 17 residues. DNA for the CDR3: TGTGCCAGCAGCGAGACAGGGCCCCTTGCAACTAATGAAAAACTGTTTTTT. This codes for CASSETGPLATNEKLFF.

Only a few counts were recorded for this clone. This chain links TRBV5-1 with TRBJ1-4; weak D call: TRBD1 (5 bases). CDR3 size: 15 residues. V lost 4 bases and J 0 bases, leaving 10 bases between the germline ends. Germline V gene lookup returns CDR1 SGHRS and CDR2 YFSETQ. This chain's CDR3 is CASSLQGATNEKLFF. CDR3 bases: TGCGCCAGCAGCCTGCAGGGTGCAACTAATGAAAAACTGTTTTTT. The variable domain in full, with the rest retrieved from reference TRBV5-1 and TRBJ1-4, is KAGVTQTPRYLIKTRGQQVTLSCSPISGHRSVSWYQQTPGQGLQFLFEYFSETQRNKGNFPGRFSGRQFSNSRSEMNVSTLELGDSALYLCASSLQGATNEKLFFGSGTQLSVL.

The chain has TRBV9 and TRBJ2-7; TRBD1 matches at 8 bases. J lost 4 bases, V lost 0 bases, and 3 bases had no gene match. Germline lookup yields CDR1 SGDLS and CDR2 YYNGEE. The CDR3 is made up of 14 amino acids. CDR3 nucleotides: TGTGCCAGCAGCGTAGGGGACAGGCTTTACGAGCAGTACTTC. The encoded protein is CASSVGDRLYEQYF. Looking up the rest from reference TRBV9 and TRBJ2-7 gives the full variable domain: DSGVTQTPKHLITATGQRVTLRCSPRSGDLSVYWYQQSLDQGLQFLIQYYNGEERAKGNILERFSAQQFPDLHSELNLSSLELGDSALYFCASSVGDRLYEQYFGPGTRLTVT.

V and J are TRBV11-2 and TRBJ2-7; 13 bases agree with TRBD2. The CDR3 sequence is 18 residues long. From germline, CDR1 is SGHAT and CDR2 FQNNGV. J was trimmed by 1 base and V by 6 bases; bases with no gene match: 12. The CDR3 nucleotides read TGTGCCAGCAGGCGCGGGACTAGCGGGACGGGCCCATCCTACGAGCAGTACTTC. Translating gives CASRRGTSGTGPSYEQYF.

CDR3 bases: TGTGCCAGCAGTTCTCAGCGGGAGGGCCTGAATGAGCAGTTCTTC. It is translated as CASSSQREGLNEQFF. This sequence joins TRBV27 and TRBJ2-1, with TRBD2 identical over 10 bases. The germline V gene encodes CDR1 MNHEY and CDR2 SMNVEV (reference sequence). The CDR3 totals 15 residues. Unmatched junction bases numbered 7, after V lost 4 bases and J lost 7 bases.

The V and J genes are TRBV30 and TRBJ1-1, with D unresolved. CDR1 is GTSNPN and CDR2 is SVGIG in the germline V gene (reference sequence). The CDR3 totals 12 residues. Trimming stripped 5 bases from V and 5 bases from J, with 12 bases between. CDR3 DNA sequence: TGTGCCTGGGACGGAACGACAACTGAAGCTTTCTTT. Its protein product is CAWDGTTTEAFF.

This sequence joins TRBV27 and TRBJ1-4; D is perhaps TRBD1 (5 bases). Trimming took off 4 bases at V and 6 bases at J, with 15 bases between the two ends. CDR1 and CDR2 from the germline V gene are MNHEY and SMNVEV (reference sequence). This CDR3 contains 15 residues. The CDR3 protein is CASSSRAGRDEKLFF. In DNA, the CDR3 is TGTGCCAGCAGTTCCCGTGCGGGGCGCGATGAAAAACTGTTTTTT.

The gene calls are TRBV7-9 and TRBJ2-3; possible D gene TRBD2, 5 bases. CDR3 length: 12 residues. Trimming cost V 11 bases and J 7 bases, with 16 bases left between them. Germline values: CDR1 SEHNR, CDR2 FQNEAQ (reference sequence). The CDR3: CAPRGNLNTQYF. Here the CDR3 DNA reads TGTGCCCCTAGAGGGAACTTAAATACGCAGTATTTT.

This rearrangement joins TRBV25-1 to TRBJ1-2; tentative D call: TRBD1 (5 bases). CDR1 is MGHDK and CDR2 is SYGVNS in the germline V gene. V lost 2 bases and J 5 bases, leaving 9 bases between the germline ends. The CDR3 length is 13 residues. The CDR3 protein is CASSEMGQYGYTF. The CDR3 region has the DNA TGTGCCAGCAGTGAAATGGGGCAGTATGGCTACACCTTC.

The chain employs TRBV30 and TRBJ2-1; 7 nucleotides line up with TRBD2. CDR1 is GTSNPN, CDR2 SVGIG, per germline (reference sequence). CDR3 size: 15 residues. The V gene end was trimmed by 0 bases and the J gene end by 6 bases; junction bases not matched to a gene: 8. CDR3 in amino acids: CAWSVGSSGINEQFF. As DNA, the CDR3 is TGTGCCTGGAGTGTAGGGTCTAGCGGAATCAATGAGCAGTTCTTC.

Here the CDR3 reads CASSQPGQGMIETQYF. In nucleotides, the CDR3 is TGCGCCAGCAGCCAACCGGGACAGGGAATGATAGAGACCCAGTACTTC. V is TRBV5-1 and J is TRBJ2-5, with TRBD1 matching 9 bases. The CDR3 loop spans 16 amino acids. The ends lost 4 bases at V and 4 bases at J; junction bases unmatched: 11. Germline V gives CDR1 SGHRS, CDR2 YFSETQ.

This sequence joins TRBV7-9 and TRBJ1-2; D is unclear. Germline CDR1 and CDR2: SEHNR and FQNEAQ (reference sequence). The V end lost 1 base, the J end lost 4 bases, and 10 bases lay between the germline ends. This CDR3 spans 14 amino acids. The CDR3 region is CASSLVMVSYGYTF. The CDR3 nucleotides read TGTGCCAGCAGCTTAGTCATGGTCAGCTATGGCTACACCTTC.

The V call is TRBV11-2, the J call TRBJ1-2; no firm D call. CDR1 is SGHAT, CDR2 FQNNGV, per germline. The CDR3 extends over 16 amino acids. V gave up 0 bases and J gave up 3 bases, with 14 bases separating them. The DNA of the CDR3 is TGTGCCAGCAGCTTAGACCCCACCGGGAAATACTATGGCTACACCTTC. This encodes CASSLDPTGKYYGYTF. Combining the CDR3 with reference TRBV11-2 and TRBJ1-2 gives the whole variable domain EAGVAQSPRYKIIEKRQSVAFWCNPISGHATLYWYQQILGQGPKLLIQFQNNGVVDDSQLPKDRFSAERLKGVDSTLKIQPAKLEDSAVYLCASSLDPTGKYYGYTFGSGTRLTVV.

V and J are TRBV10-2 and TRBJ1-5, with TRBD1 matching over 7 bases. The CDR3 totals 16 residues. The V and J ends lost 3 bases and 4 bases, in that order; junction bases with no gene match: 9. Germline V gives CDR1 WSHSY, CDR2 SAAADI. The CDR3 sequence is CASSDRRDRLNQPQHF. The DNA for the CDR3 is TGCGCCAGCAGTGACCGCCGGGACAGATTAAATCAGCCCCAGCATTTT.

The chain carries TRBV27 and TRBJ2-5; 8 bases match TRBD1. Germline loops: CDR1 MNHEY, CDR2 SMNVEV (reference sequence). There are 14 residues in the CDR3. The V gene end was trimmed by 4 bases and the J gene end by 5 bases; junction bases not matched to a gene: 6. CDR3 loop: CASSSAGGAETQYF. In DNA, the CDR3 is TGTGCCAGCAGTTCCGCAGGGGGCGCGGAGACCCAGTACTTC.